Listed here is a single T cell receptor (beta chain). Its antigen remains unidentified. The length of the CDR3 is 13 residues. CDR1 is SQVTM and CDR2 is ANQGSEA in the germline V gene. The data are from a study of T cells expressing NK-cell markers. Study-level background: Investigators obtained TCR beta repertoires from sorted CD3+CD56+NKG2C+, CD3+CD56+NKG2C- and CD3+CD56-NKG2C+ T cells. Sequenced donors, eight in total, included seven who were HCMV-seropositive and one who was seronegative. Study-level findings and limits: Dominant NKG2C+ clonotype frequencies of 1.0-7.0% of CD8+ T cells were measured in five or six donors.

UMI-tagged 5'RACE template switching yielded the TCR beta cDNA. TCRdb re-called the 5' RACE reads; one entry per CDR3 protein, DNA not given. Its table records some 410,000 distinct CDR3 sequences. The sample taken for sequencing was blood T cells: a sorted CD56 or NKG2C T cell subset, CD4+ or CD8+ T cells, or bulk PBMC T cells (not recorded which). The rearrangement links TRBV29-1 to TRBJ1-1. This TCR was recovered from a woman between 18 and 75 years old in good health. The CDR3 here is CSVTGTLTTEAFF.